This entry is about one T cell receptor (beta chain). These data belong to a study of blood T cell repertoires in COVID-19. Trimming removed 4 bases from V and 1 base from J; junction bases left unmatched: 1. This CDR3 region has 14 residues. Germline values: CDR1 SGDLS, CDR2 YYNGEE. Original handling: Nucleated cell number was recorded as an estimate derived from reference gene primer amplification. Sequenced by immunoSEQ multiplex PCR; TCRdb stores in-frame clones only, minus some. The DNA gave D and trimming, while V, J and clone size come from that table. The sample holds fewer than 450,000 clones; 87% are singletons and the top ten take 6% to 7%.

V and J are TRBV9 and TRBJ2-5, with 10 nucleotides matching TRBD2. The clonotype was recovered from a woman aged 50 to 65 with COVID-19, enrolled during active disease. Material: peripheral blood. CDR3 in DNA: TGTGCCAGCAGCCGGACTAGCGGCCAAGAGACCCAGTACTTC. Protein sequence: CASSRTSGQETQYF.